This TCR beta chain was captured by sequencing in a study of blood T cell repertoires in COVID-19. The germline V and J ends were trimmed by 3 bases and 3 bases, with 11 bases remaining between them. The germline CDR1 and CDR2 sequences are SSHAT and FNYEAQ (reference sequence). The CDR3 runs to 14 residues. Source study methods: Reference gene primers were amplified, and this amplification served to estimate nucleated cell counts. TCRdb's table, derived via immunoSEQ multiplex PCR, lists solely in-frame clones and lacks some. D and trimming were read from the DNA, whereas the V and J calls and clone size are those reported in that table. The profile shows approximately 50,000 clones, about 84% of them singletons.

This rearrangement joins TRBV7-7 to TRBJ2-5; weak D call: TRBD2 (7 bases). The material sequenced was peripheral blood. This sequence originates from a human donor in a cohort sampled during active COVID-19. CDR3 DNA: TGTGCCAGCAGCTTCGGGGGGCGGGAAGAGACCCAGTACTTC. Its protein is CASSFGGREETQYF.